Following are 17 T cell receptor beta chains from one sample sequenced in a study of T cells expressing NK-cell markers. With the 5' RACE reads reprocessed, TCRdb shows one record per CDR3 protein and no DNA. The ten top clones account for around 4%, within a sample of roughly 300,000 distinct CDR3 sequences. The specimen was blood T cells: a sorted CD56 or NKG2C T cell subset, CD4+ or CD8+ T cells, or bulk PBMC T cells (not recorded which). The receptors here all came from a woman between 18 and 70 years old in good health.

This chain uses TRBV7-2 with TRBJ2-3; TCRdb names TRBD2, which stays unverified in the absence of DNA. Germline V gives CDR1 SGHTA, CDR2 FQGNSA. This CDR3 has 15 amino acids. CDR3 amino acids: CASSRRRFGTDTQYF.

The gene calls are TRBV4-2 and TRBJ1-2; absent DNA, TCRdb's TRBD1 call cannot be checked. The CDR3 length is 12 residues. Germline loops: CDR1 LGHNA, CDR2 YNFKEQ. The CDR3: CASSQGGVGYTF.

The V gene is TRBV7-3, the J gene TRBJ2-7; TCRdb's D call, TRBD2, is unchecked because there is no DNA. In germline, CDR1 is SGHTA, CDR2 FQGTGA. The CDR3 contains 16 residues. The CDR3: CASSSGGGVSPYEQYF.

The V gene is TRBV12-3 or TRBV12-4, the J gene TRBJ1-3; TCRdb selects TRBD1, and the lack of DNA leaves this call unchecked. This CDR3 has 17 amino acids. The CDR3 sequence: CASSSTLGTNSGNTIYF.

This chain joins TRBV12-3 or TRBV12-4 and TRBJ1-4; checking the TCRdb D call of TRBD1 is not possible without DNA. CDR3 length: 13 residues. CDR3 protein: CASSFGGSEKLFF.

CDR3 residues: CSANGDSPLHF. The J gene is TRBJ1-6, the V gene TRBV20-1. This CDR3 contains 11 residues. Germline lookup yields CDR1 DFQATT and CDR2 SNEGSKA (reference sequence).

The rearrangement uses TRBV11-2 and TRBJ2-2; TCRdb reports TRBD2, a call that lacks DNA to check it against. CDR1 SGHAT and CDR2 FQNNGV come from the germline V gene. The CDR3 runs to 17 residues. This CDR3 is CASSRGLAGATPGELFF.

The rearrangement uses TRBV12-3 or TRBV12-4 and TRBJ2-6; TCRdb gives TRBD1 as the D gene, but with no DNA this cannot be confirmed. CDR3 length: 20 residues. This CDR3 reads CASSFRAGGFPSSGANVLTF.

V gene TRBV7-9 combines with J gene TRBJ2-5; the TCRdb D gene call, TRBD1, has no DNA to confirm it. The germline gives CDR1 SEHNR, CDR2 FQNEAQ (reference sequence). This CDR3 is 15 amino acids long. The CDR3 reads CASSNRDRAYETQYF. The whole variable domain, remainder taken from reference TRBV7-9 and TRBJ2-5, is DTGVSQNPRHKITKRGQNVTFRCDPISEHNRLYWYRQTLGQGPEFLTYFQNEAQLEKSRLLSDRFSAERPKGSFSTLEIQRTEQGDSAMYLCASSNRDRAYETQYFGPGTRLLVL.

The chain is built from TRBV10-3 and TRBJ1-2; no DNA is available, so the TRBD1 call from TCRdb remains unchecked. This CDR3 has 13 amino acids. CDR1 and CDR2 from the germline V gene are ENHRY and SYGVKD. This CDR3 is CATRDRGMDGYTF.

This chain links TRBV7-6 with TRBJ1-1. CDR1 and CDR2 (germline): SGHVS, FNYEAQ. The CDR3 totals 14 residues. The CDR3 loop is CASSLWTGNTEAFF.

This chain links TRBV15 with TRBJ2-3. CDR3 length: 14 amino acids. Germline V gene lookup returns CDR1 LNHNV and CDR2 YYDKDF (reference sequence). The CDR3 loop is CATSRDAGLGTQYF.

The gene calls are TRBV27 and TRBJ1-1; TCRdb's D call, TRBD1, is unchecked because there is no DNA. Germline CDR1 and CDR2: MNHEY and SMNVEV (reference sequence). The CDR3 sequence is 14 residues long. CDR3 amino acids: CASSLWGANTEAFF.

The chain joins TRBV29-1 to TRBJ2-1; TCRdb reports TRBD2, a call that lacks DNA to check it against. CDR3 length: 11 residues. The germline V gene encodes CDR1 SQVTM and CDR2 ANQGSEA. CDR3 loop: CSAGLAGGQFF.

CDR3 in amino acids: CASSPHIGLAGNEQYF. The rearrangement links TRBV4-2 to TRBJ2-7; with no DNA, the TCRdb D assignment of TRBD2 cannot be verified. Looked up from germline, CDR1 is LGHNA and CDR2 is YNFKEQ. This CDR3 comprises 16 residues.

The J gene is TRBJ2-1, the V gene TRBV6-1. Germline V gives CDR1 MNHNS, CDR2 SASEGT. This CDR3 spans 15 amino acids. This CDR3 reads CASSGTLHIYNEQFF.

Here the CDR3 reads CASSQDGIRYQETQYF. J is TRBJ2-5 and V is TRBV4-3; TCRdb picks TRBD2, but there is no DNA to check that call. This CDR3 comprises 16 residues. The V gene's germline CDR1 is LGHNA and CDR2 YSLEER.